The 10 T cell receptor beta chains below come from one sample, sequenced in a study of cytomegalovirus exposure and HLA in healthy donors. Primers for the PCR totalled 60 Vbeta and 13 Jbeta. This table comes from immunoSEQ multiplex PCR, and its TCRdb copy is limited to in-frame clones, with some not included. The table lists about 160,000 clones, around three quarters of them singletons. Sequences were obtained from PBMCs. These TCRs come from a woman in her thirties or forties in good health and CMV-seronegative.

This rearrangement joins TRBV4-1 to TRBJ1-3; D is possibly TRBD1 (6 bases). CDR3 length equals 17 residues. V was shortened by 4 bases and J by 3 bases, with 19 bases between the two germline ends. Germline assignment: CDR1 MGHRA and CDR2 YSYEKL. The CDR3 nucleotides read TGCGCCAGCAGCCCCCACCTCCGACAGGCGAGTGGAAACACCATATATTTT. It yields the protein CASSPHLRQASGNTIYF.

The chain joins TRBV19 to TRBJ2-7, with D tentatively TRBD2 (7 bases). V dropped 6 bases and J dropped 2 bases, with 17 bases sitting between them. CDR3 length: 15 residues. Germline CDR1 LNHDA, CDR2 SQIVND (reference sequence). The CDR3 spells CASRGGGNPPYEQYF. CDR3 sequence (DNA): TGTGCCAGTAGGGGAGGGGGGAATCCCCCCTACGAGCAGTACTTC.

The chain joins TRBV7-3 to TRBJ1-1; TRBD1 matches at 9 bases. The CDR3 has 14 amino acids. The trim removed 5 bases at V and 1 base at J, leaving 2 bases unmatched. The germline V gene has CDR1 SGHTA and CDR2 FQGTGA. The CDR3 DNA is TGTGCCAGCAGCCGGGGACAGGGGAACACTGAAGCTTTCTTT. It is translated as CASSRGQGNTEAFF.

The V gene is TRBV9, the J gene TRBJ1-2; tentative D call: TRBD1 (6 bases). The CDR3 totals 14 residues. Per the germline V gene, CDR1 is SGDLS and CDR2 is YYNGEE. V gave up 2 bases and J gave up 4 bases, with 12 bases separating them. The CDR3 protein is CASSVDSVGYGYTF. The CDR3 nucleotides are TGTGCCAGCAGCGTGGACAGTGTGGGCTATGGCTACACCTTC.

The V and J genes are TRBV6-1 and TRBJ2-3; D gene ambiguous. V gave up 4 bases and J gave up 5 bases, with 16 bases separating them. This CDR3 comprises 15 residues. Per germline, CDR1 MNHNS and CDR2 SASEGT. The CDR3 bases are TGTGCCAGCAGTGGGGCAGTTTCTTATTTAGATACGCAGTATTTT. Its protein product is CASSGAVSYLDTQYF.

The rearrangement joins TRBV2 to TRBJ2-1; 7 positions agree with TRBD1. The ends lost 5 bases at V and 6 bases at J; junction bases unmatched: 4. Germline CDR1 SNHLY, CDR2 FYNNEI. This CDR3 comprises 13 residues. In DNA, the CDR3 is TGTGCCAGCAGTCCGACAGGGCCCAATGAGCAGTTCTTC. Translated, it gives CASSPTGPNEQFF.

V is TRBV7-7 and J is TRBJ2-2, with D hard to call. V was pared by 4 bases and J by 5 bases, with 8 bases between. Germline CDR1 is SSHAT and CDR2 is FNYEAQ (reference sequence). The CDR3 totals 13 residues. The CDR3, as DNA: TGTGCCAGCAGCTCGACGGGTACCGGGGAGCTGTTTTTT. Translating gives CASSSTGTGELFF.

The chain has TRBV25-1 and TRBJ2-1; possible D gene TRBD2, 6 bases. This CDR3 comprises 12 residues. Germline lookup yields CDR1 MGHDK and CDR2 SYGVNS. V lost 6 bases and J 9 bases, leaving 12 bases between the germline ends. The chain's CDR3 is CASSFLGGEQFF. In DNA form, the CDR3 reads TGTGCCAGCAGCTTCCTGGGGGGTGAGCAGTTCTTC.

CDR3 coding DNA: TGTGCCAGCAGCTTAGTCCCATCAGCGAACACCGGGGAGCTGTTTTTT. Its translation is CASSLVPSANTGELFF. The V gene is TRBV7-8, the J gene TRBJ2-2; D uncertain. Germline V gene lookup returns CDR1 SGHVS and CDR2 FQNEAQ. V was clipped by 1 base and J by 0 bases, with 9 bases between them. This CDR3 is 16 amino acids long.

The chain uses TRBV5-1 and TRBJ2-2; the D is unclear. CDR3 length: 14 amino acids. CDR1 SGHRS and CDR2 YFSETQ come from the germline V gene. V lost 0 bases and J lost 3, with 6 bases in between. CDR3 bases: TGCGCCAGCAGCTTGGCTTCCGACACCGGGGAGCTGTTTTTT. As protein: CASSLASDTGELFF.